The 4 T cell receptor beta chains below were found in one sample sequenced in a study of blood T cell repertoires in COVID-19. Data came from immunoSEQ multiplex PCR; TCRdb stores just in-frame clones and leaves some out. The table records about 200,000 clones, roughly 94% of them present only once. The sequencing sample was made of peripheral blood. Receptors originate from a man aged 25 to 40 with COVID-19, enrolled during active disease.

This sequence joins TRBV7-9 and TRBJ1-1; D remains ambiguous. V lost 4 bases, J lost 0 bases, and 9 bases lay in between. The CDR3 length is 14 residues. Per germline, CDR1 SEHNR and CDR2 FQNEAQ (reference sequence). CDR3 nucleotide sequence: TGTGCCAGCAGCTCACAGACCATGAACACTGAAGCTTTCTTT. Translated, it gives CASSSQTMNTEAFF.

The CDR3 protein is CASSTNRGLGGYTF. The CDR3 DNA sequence: TGTGCCAGCAGTACGAACAGGGGGCTTGGTGGCTACACCTTC. This rearrangement joins TRBV27 to TRBJ1-2; TRBD1 aligns across 9 bases. The CDR3 extends over 14 amino acids. The ends lost 5 bases at V and 7 bases at J; junction bases unmatched: 8. Germline CDR1 and CDR2: MNHEY and SMNVEV (reference sequence).

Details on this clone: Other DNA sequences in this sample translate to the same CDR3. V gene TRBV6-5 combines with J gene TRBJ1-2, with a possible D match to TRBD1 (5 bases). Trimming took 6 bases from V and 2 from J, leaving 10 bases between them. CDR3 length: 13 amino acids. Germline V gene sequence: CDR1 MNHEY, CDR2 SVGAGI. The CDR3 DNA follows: TGTGCCAGCAGGACCGACAGCAACTATGGCTACACCTTC. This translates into CASRTDSNYGYTF.

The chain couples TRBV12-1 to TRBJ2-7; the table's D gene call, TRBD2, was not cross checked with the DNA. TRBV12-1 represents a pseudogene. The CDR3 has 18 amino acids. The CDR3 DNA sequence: TGTGCCAGCAGCTTTGCTACTAGCGGGGGGCCAAGTTCCTACGAGCAGTACTTC. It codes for CASSFATSGGPSSYEQYF.